The present T cell receptor (beta chain) was sequenced within a study of T cell responses to AZD1222 COVID-19 vaccine. As for the study in general: It was second doses at about 4 or about 12 weeks that were pooled. Study-level findings and limits: Unmutated variant regions are reportedly the target of nearly half of TCRs that are spike-specific. Females made up more of the donors, who were largely white British, and clonal diversity may have come out too low.

As for this clone: Its cognate antigen is unknown.

The CDR3 covers 19 residues. The ends were cut back, 5 bases at V and 0 bases at J, with 23 bases in the middle. Per germline, CDR1 MDHEN and CDR2 SYDVKM. Sequencing was performed with immunoSEQ multiplex PCR; in TCRdb, only in-frame clones are kept and a portion is missing. Of 150,000 to 200,000 clones listed, 85% to 90% are singletons. The gene calls are TRBV28 and TRBJ1-3; D not certain. The sequencing used peripheral blood, collected on day 0 of AZD1222 vaccination. This TCR was sampled from an adult in good health. The CDR3 here is CASSPRWQELTSSGNTIYF. CDR3 nucleotide sequence: TGTGCCAGCAGTCCGCGCTGGCAGGAATTAACTAGCTCTGGAAACACCATATATTTT.